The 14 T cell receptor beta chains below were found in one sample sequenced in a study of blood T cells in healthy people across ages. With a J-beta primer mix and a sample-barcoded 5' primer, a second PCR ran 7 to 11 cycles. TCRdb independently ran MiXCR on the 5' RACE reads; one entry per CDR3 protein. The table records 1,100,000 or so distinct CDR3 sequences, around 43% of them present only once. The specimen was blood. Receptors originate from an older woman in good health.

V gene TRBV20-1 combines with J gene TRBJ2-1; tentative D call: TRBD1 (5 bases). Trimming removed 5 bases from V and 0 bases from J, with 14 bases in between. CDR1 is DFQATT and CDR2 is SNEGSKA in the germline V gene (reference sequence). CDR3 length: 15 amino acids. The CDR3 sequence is CSAFPGLGSYNEQFF. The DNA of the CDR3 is TGCAGTGCTTTTCCAGGGCTAGGCTCCTACAATGAGCAGTTCTTC.

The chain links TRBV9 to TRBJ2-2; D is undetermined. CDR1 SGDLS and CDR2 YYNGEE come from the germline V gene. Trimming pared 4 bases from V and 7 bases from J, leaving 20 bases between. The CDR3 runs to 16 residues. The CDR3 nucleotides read TGTGCCAGCAGCCCAGGTGGTAGGGTTTTGAGCGGGGAGCTGTTTTTT. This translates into CASSPGGRVLSGELFF.

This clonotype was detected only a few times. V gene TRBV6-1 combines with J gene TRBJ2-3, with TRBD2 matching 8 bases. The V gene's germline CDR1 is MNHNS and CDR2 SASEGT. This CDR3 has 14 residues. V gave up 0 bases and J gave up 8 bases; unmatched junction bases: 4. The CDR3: CASSEASGSGTQYF. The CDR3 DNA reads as TGTGCCAGCAGTGAAGCAAGCGGGAGCGGTACGCAGTATTTT.

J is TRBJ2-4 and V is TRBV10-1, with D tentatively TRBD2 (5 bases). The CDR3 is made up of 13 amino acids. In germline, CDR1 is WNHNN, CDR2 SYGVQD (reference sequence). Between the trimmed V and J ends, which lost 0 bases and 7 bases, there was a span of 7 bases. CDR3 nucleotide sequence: TGCGCCAGCAGTGAGTCGCGCGGGAACATTCAGTACTTC. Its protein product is CASSESRGNIQYF.

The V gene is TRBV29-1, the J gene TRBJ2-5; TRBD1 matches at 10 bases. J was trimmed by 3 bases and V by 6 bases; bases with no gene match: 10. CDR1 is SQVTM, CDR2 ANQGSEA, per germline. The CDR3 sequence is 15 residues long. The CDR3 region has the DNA TGCAGCGTCGACCGAGACAGGGGGCGGAAAGAGACCCAGTACTTC. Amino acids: CSVDRDRGRKETQYF. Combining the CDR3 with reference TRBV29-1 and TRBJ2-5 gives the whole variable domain SAVISQKPSRDICQRGTSLTIQCQVDSQVTMMFWYRQQPGQSLTLIATANQGSEATYESGFVIDKFPISRPNLTFSTLTVSNMSPEDSSIYLCSVDRDRGRKETQYFGPGTRLLVL.

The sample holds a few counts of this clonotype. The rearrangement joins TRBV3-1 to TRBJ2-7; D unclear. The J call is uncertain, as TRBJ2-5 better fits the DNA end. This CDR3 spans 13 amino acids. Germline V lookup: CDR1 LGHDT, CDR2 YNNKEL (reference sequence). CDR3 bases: TGTGCCAGCAGTCTCGACCGACCGGAGACCCAGTACTTC. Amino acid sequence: CASSLDRPETQYF.

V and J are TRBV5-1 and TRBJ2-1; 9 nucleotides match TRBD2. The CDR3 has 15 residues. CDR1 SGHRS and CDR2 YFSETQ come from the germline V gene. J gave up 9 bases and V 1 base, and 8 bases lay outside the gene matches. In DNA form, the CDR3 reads TGCGCCAGCAGCTTGAGGGGGCGGGAGGGTGTTGAGCAGTTCTTC. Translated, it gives CASSLRGREGVEQFF.

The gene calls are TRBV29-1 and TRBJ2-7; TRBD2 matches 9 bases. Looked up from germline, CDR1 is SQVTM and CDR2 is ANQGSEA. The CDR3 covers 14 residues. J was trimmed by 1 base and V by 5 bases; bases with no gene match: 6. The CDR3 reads CSVFSSGGSYEQYF. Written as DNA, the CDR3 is TGCAGCGTTTTTAGTAGCGGGGGTTCCTACGAGCAGTACTTC.

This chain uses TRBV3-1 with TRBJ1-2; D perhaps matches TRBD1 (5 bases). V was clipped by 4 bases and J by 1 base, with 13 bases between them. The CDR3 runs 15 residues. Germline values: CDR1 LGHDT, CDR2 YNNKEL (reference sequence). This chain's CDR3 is CASSPWGRNNYGYTF. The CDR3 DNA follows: TGTGCCAGCAGCCCGTGGGGACGGAATAACTATGGCTACACCTTC.

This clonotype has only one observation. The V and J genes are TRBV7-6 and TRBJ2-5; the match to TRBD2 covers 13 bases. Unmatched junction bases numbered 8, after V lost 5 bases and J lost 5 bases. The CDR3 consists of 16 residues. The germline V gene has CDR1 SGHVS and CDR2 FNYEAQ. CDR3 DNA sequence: TGTGCCAGCAGCCTTACTAGCGGGAGGGCCGTGGAGACCCAGTACTTC. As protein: CASSLTSGRAVETQYF.

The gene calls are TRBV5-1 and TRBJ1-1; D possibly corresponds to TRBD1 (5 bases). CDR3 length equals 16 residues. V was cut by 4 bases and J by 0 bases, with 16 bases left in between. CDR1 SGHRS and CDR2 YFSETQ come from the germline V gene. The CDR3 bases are TGCGCCAGCAGCCAGCGGGGGGTCACATTGAACACTGAAGCTTTCTTT. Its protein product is CASSQRGVTLNTEAFF.

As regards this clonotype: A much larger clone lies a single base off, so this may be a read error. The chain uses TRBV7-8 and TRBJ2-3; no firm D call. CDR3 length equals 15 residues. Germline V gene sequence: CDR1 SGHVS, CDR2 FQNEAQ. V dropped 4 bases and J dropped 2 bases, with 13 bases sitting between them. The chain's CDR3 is CASSYVKSDTDTQYF. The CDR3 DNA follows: TGTGCCAGCAGCTACGTCAAGAGCGACACAGATACGCAGTATTTT.

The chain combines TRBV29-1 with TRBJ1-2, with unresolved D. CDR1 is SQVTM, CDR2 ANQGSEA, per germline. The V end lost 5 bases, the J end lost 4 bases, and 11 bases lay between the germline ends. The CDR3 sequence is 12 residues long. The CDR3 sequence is CSVQRSVYGYTF. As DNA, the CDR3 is TGCAGCGTTCAGAGATCGGTCTATGGCTACACCTTC. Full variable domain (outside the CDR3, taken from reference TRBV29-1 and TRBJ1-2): SAVISQKPSRDICQRGTSLTIQCQVDSQVTMMFWYRQQPGQSLTLIATANQGSEATYESGFVIDKFPISRPNLTFSTLTVSNMSPEDSSIYLCSVQRSVYGYTFGSGTRLTVV.

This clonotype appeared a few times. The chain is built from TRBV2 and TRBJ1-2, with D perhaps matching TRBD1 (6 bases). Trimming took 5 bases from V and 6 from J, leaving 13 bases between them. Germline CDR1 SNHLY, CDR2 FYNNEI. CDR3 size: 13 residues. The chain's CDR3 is CASSLRGFNGYTF. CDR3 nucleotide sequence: TGTGCCAGCAGTCTCAGGGGATTCAATGGCTACACCTTC. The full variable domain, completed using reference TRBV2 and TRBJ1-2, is EPEVTQTPSHQVTQMGQEVILRCVPISNHLYFYWYRQILGQKVEFLVSFYNNEISEKSEIFDDQFSVERPDGSNFTLKIRSTKLEDSAMYFCASSLRGFNGYTFGSGTRLTVV.